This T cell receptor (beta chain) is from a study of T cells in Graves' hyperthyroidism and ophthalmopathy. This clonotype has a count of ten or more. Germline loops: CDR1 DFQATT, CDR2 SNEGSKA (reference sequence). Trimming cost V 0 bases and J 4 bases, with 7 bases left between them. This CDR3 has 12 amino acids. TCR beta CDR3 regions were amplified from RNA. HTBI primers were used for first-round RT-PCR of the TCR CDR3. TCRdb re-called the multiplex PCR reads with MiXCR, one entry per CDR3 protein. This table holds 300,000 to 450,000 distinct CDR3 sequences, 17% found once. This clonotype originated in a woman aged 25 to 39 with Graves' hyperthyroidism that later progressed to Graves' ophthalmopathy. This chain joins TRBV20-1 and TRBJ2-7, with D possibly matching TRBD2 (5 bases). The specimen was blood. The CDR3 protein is CSARDSGYEQYF. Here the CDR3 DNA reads TGCAGTGCTAGAGATTCGGGATACGAGCAGTACTTC.